This T cell receptor (beta chain) was recovered during a study of CD8 T cells in ankylosing spondylitis. Findings and caveats of the study: Significant enrichment of disease-linked clones was reported in matched ankylosing spondylitis synovial fluid. Made up of roughly 8 highly homologous variants, a TCR beta motif appeared characteristic of ankylosing spondylitis blood.

In this sample, this clonotype turned up a few times. Its antigen is unidentified. CDR1 SQVTM and CDR2 ANQGSEA come from the germline V gene. The V end was cut by 7 bases, the J end by 7 bases, with 14 bases between. There are 13 residues in the CDR3. From the 5' RACE reads, TCRdb called clonotypes with MiXCR, one entry per CDR3 protein. The sample yields approximately 180,000 distinct CDR3 sequences, 18% seen once. The clonotype comes from a male donor under 35 with ankylosing spondylitis or in good health (not recorded which). The sample was blood, either unsorted or a sorted T cell fraction (not recorded which). This chain uses TRBV29-1 with TRBJ1-6, with D hard to call. The CDR3 DNA is TGCAGCGCCAAGGTGGAGAGAAATTCACCCCTCCACTTT. It encodes CSAKVERNSPLHF.